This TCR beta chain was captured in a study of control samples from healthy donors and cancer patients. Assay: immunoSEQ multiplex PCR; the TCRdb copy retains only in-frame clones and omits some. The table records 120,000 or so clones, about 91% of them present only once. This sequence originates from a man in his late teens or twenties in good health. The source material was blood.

CDR3 DNA: TGCAGTGCTAGTAGGGCGACGGGGAATTCACCCCTCCACTTT. This translates into CSASRATGNSPLHF. The chain combines TRBV20-1 with TRBJ1-6; D gene uncertain. This CDR3 contains 14 residues. V was pared by 3 bases and J by 7 bases, with 13 bases between. Germline lookup yields CDR1 DFQATT and CDR2 SNEGSKA (reference sequence).